In this sample, the clone carrying this TCR beta chain turned up a few times. The protocol was immunoSEQ multiplex PCR, while the TCRdb copy is restricted to in-frame clones and leaves out a portion. The sample shows fewer than 45,000 clones, 84% of them seen only once. These data belong to a study of OX40 agonist ivuxolimab in advanced cancers. About the research overall: An agonistic human IgG2 monoclonal antibody against OX40 (CD134) was given.

The germline CDR1 and CDR2 sequences are SGHRS and YFSETQ. There are 16 residues in the CDR3. V lost 0 bases, J lost 4 bases, and 6 bases stayed unmatched. The source material was CD4+ or CD8+ T cells sorted from blood, sampled in a trial of the OX40 agonist ivuxolimab. The receptor was isolated from an adult with an advanced solid tumor such as melanoma, head and neck, liver or kidney cancer. The gene calls are TRBV5-1 and TRBJ2-1; 8 bases match TRBD1. CDR3 bases: TGCGCCAGCAGCTTGGTGCAGGGGGCGGGTTACAATGAGCAGTTCTTC. Translated: CASSLVQGAGYNEQFF. Filled out from reference TRBV5-1 and TRBJ2-1, the complete variable domain reads KAGVTQTPRYLIKTRGQQVTLSCSPISGHRSVSWYQQTPGQGLQFLFEYFSETQRNKGNFPGRFSGRQFSNSRSEMNVSTLELGDSALYLCASSLVQGAGYNEQFFGPGTRLTVL.